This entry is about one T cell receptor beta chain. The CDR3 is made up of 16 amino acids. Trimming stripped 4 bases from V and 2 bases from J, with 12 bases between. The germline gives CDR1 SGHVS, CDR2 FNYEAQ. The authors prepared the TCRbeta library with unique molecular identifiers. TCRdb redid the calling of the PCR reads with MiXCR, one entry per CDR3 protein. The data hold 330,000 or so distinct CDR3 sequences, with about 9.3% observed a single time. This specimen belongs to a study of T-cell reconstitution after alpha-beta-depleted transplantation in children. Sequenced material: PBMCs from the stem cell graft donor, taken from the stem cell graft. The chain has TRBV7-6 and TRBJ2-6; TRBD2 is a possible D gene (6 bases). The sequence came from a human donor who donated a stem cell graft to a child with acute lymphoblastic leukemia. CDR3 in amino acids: CASSSGLGAGANVLTF. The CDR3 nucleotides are TGTGCCAGCAGCTCGGGACTGGGCGCTGGGGCCAACGTCCTGACTTTC.